This T cell receptor (beta chain) was captured by sequencing in a study of T cells in Graves' hyperthyroidism and ophthalmopathy. Findings of the study overall: A model of 13 V-J features distinguished ophthalmopathy from stable hyperthyroidism.

Amplification of TCR beta CDR3 regions used RNA as the template. The primer set for the first-round RT-PCR of the TCR CDR3 was HTBI. TCRdb processed the multiplex PCR reads anew with MiXCR; each CDR3 protein has one entry. The sample includes about 710,000 distinct CDR3 sequences, about 16% seen only once; the top ten take around 7.7%. Per germline, CDR1 LNHNV and CDR2 YYDKDF (reference sequence). The CDR3 is 17 residues long. The ends were cut back, 1 base at V and 2 bases at J, with 18 bases in the middle. Orbital computed tomography, thyroid ultrasound, serum thyroxine and TRAb, and clinical symptoms together informed the diagnoses. This clonotype was seen many times. No antigen is known for it.

The source of this sequence is a man younger than 35 with Graves' hyperthyroidism. The specimen was blood. This sequence joins TRBV15 and TRBJ2-7; D gene uncertain. The CDR3 reads CATSRGGPTHPPYEQYF. The CDR3 region has the DNA TGTGCCACCAGCAGAGGCGGTCCGACCCATCCCCCCTACGAGCAGTACTTC.